These T cell receptor beta chains were read from a single sample in a study of blood T cell repertoires in COVID-19. This table comes from immunoSEQ multiplex PCR, and its TCRdb copy is limited to in-frame clones, with some not included. The sample contains roughly 290,000 clones, roughly 90% of which appear only once. Material: peripheral blood. These receptors were obtained from a woman younger than 45 with COVID-19, enrolled during active disease. The CDR3 runs from the conserved cysteine through the conserved F or W. Each record gives: CDR3 protein, CDR3 DNA, clone size, V gene, J gene, D gene. A D gene is named only where the DNA matches it firmly. Clone size appears in some rows only: once, few, many, or a class for an expanded clone.

CDR3 protein: CSVVGVNTGELFF
CDR3 DNA: TGCAGCGTGGTGGGAGTGAACACCGGGGAGCTGTTTTTT
clone size: .
V gene: TRBV29-1
J gene: TRBJ2-2
D gene: .

CDR3 protein: CASSPRGGGYTF
CDR3 DNA: TGTGCCAGCAGCCCACGCGGAGGTGGCTACACCTTC
clone size: .
V gene: TRBV27
J gene: TRBJ1-2
D gene: .

CDR3 protein: CASSRPTSGLIYEQYF
CDR3 DNA: TGTGCCAGCAGTCGACCGACTAGCGGGTTGATCTACGAGCAGTACTTC
clone size: once
V gene: TRBV28
J gene: TRBJ2-7
D gene: TRBD2

CDR3 protein: CASSLRDRGLAGEYEQYF
CDR3 DNA: TGTGCCAGCAGTCTCCGGGACAGGGGGCTAGCGGGAGAGTACGAGCAGTACTTC
clone size: .
V gene: TRBV6-2/TRBV6-3
J gene: TRBJ2-7
D gene: TRBD1

CDR3 protein: CASSQVGDRVYNEQFF
CDR3 DNA: TGTGCCAGCAGCCAAGTCGGGGACAGGGTATACAATGAGCAGTTCTTC
clone size: once
V gene: TRBV4-2
J gene: TRBJ2-1
D gene: TRBD1

CDR3 protein: CAISTGTGNEKLFF
CDR3 DNA: TGTGCCATCAGCACCGGGACAGGCAATGAAAAACTGTTTTTT
clone size: .
V gene: TRBV10-3
J gene: TRBJ1-4
D gene: TRBD1

CDR3 protein: CAIRQGDSNQPQHF
CDR3 DNA: TGTGCCATCAGGCAGGGGGATAGCAATCAGCCCCAGCATTTT
clone size: .
V gene: TRBV10-3
J gene: TRBJ1-5
D gene: TRBD1

CDR3 protein: CASSGLAGEETQYF
CDR3 DNA: TGTGCCAGCAGCGGACTAGCGGGAGAGGAGACCCAGTACTTC
clone size: once
V gene: TRBV7-9
J gene: TRBJ2-5
D gene: TRBD2

CDR3 protein: CASSYGTLAEQETQYF
CDR3 DNA: TGTGCCAGCAGTTACGGCACTCTGGCGGAACAAGAGACCCAGTACTTC
clone size: once
V gene: TRBV6-5
J gene: TRBJ2-5
D gene: .

CDR3 protein: CASSPRTGGRETQYF
CDR3 DNA: TGTGCCAGCTCACCACGAACAGGGGGCCGAGAGACCCAGTACTTC
clone size: few
V gene: TRBV18
J gene: TRBJ2-5
D gene: TRBD1

CDR3 protein: CSVERRDSWNEQFF
CDR3 DNA: TGCAGCGTTGAGCGGAGGGACAGCTGGAATGAGCAGTTCTTC
clone size: .
V gene: TRBV29-1
J gene: TRBJ2-1
D gene: .

CDR3 protein: CSVEVIHRDRDYGYTF
CDR3 DNA: TGCAGCGTTGAAGTCATCCACCGGGACAGGGACTATGGCTACACCTTC
clone size: .
V gene: TRBV29-1
J gene: TRBJ1-2
D gene: TRBD1

CDR3 protein: CASGPGTSFREQYF
CDR3 DNA: TGTGCTAGTGGTCCCGGGACTAGTTTCCGCGAGCAGTACTTC
clone size: .
V gene: TRBV12-5
J gene: TRBJ2-7
D gene: TRBD2

CDR3 protein: CASSIDWQGGYTF
CDR3 DNA: TGTGCCAGTAGTATAGATTGGCAGGGAGGCTACACCTTC
clone size: .
V gene: TRBV19
J gene: TRBJ1-2
D gene: .

CDR3 protein: CASSPRDRGEKLFF
CDR3 DNA: TGTGCCAGCTCTCCGAGGGACAGGGGTGAAAAACTGTTTTTT
clone size: .
V gene: TRBV6-5
J gene: TRBJ1-4
D gene: TRBD1

CDR3 protein: CSARTSGDYEQYF
CDR3 DNA: TGCAGCGCTCGGACTAGCGGGGACTACGAGCAGTACTTC
clone size: .
V gene: TRBV29-1
J gene: TRBJ2-7
D gene: TRBD2

CDR3 protein: CASSIPRESDTGTELIYEQYF
CDR3 DNA: TGTGCCAGCAGTATCCCCCGGGAGTCCGATACCGGGACAGAGCTGATCTACGAGCAGTACTTC
clone size: .
V gene: TRBV28
J gene: TRBJ2-7
D gene: .

CDR3 protein: CASSLGRVGELFF
CDR3 DNA: TGTGCCAGCAGCTTAGGTCGGGTCGGGGAGCTGTTTTTT
clone size: .
V gene: TRBV7-8
J gene: TRBJ2-2
D gene: .

CDR3 protein: CASHPPGQGLDTQYF
CDR3 DNA: TGTGCCAGCCATCCTCCGGGACAGGGTTTAGATACGCAGTATTTT
clone size: .
V gene: TRBV6-5
J gene: TRBJ2-3
D gene: TRBD1

CDR3 protein: CAWSTGILANEKLFF
CDR3 DNA: TGTGCCTGGAGTACAGGGATCCTAGCTAATGAAAAACTGTTTTTT
clone size: .
V gene: TRBV30
J gene: TRBJ1-4
D gene: .

CDR3 protein: CASSSFANDSPLHF
CDR3 DNA: TGTGCCAGCAGTTCCTTCGCTAATGATTCACCCCTCCACTTT
clone size: .
V gene: TRBV6-4
J gene: TRBJ1-6
D gene: .

CDR3 protein: CASSLGQQNTEAFF
CDR3 DNA: TGTGCCAGCAGTTTGGGACAGCAGAACACTGAAGCTTTCTTT
clone size: .
V gene: TRBV28
J gene: TRBJ1-1
D gene: TRBD1

CDR3 protein: CASSESGVSEAFF
CDR3 DNA: TGCGCCAGCAGTGAGTCTGGAGTCTCTGAAGCTTTCTTT
clone size: .
V gene: TRBV10-1
J gene: TRBJ1-1
D gene: .

CDR3 protein: CASSPGSGRTSNEQFF
CDR3 DNA: TGTGCCAGCAGCCCAGGGAGCGGGAGAACTTCGAATGAGCAGTTCTTC
clone size: .
V gene: TRBV6-2/TRBV6-3
J gene: TRBJ2-1
D gene: TRBD2

CDR3 protein: CASSERQGQQPQHF
CDR3 DNA: TGTGCCAGCAGTGAAAGACAGGGGCAGCAGCCCCAGCATTTT
clone size: .
V gene: TRBV6-1
J gene: TRBJ1-5
D gene: TRBD1

CDR3 protein: CASSSGFNEKLFF
CDR3 DNA: TGCGCCAGCAGCTCGGGATTTAATGAAAAACTGTTTTTT
clone size: .
V gene: TRBV5-1
J gene: TRBJ1-4
D gene: .

CDR3 protein: CASSPRLAGQETQYF
CDR3 DNA: TGTGCCAGCAGCCCCCGACTAGCGGGACAAGAGACCCAGTACTTC
clone size: .
V gene: TRBV5-4
J gene: TRBJ2-5
D gene: TRBD2

CDR3 protein: CASSLGQDEKLFF
CDR3 DNA: TGTGCCAGCAGCTTAGGGCAGGATGAAAAACTGTTTTTT
clone size: .
V gene: TRBV7-8
J gene: TRBJ1-4
D gene: .

CDR3 protein: CASSPYPRVKGEKLFF
CDR3 DNA: TGTGCCAGTAGTCCCTACCCCAGGGTAAAGGGTGAAAAACTGTTTTTT
clone size: .
V gene: TRBV19
J gene: TRBJ1-4
D gene: .

CDR3 protein: CASSPGLAGGNEQFF
CDR3 DNA: TGTGCCAGCTCACCAGGACTAGCGGGAGGCAATGAGCAGTTCTTC
clone size: .
V gene: TRBV18
J gene: TRBJ2-1
D gene: TRBD2

CDR3 protein: CASSPTQGMSYGYTF
CDR3 DNA: TGCGCCAGCAGCCCCACCCAGGGGATGAGCTATGGCTACACCTTC
clone size: .
V gene: TRBV4-1
J gene: TRBJ1-2
D gene: .

CDR3 protein: CASSLAVGPNTGELFF
CDR3 DNA: TGCGCCAGCAGCTTGGCCGTGGGGCCGAACACCGGGGAGCTGTTTTTT
clone size: .
V gene: TRBV5-1
J gene: TRBJ2-2
D gene: .

CDR3 protein: CASSQDGASGRVLGYNEQFF
CDR3 DNA: TGCGCCAGCAGCCAAGATGGGGCTAGCGGGAGGGTACTCGGGTACAATGAGCAGTTCTTC
clone size: .
V gene: TRBV4-3
J gene: TRBJ2-1
D gene: TRBD2

CDR3 protein: CSVAGEGEETQYF
CDR3 DNA: TGCAGCGTAGCGGGGGAGGGGGAAGAGACCCAGTACTTC
clone size: .
V gene: TRBV29-1
J gene: TRBJ2-5
D gene: TRBD2

CDR3 protein: CASRWGGNYGYTF
CDR3 DNA: TGTGCCAGCAGGTGGGGGGGCAACTATGGCTACACCTTC
clone size: .
V gene: TRBV28
J gene: TRBJ1-2
D gene: .

CDR3 protein: CASSPGTGGAGYTF
CDR3 DNA: TGCGCCAGCAGCCCCGGGACAGGGGGCGCCGGTTACACCTTC
clone size: .
V gene: TRBV5-1
J gene: TRBJ1-2
D gene: TRBD1

CDR3 protein: CASSPGNTEAFF
CDR3 DNA: TGTGCCAGCAGCCCCGGGAACACTGAAGCTTTCTTT
clone size: .
V gene: TRBV27
J gene: TRBJ1-1
D gene: .

CDR3 protein: CSAGTSNEQFF
CDR3 DNA: TGCAGTGCCGGGACTAGCAATGAGCAGTTCTTC
clone size: .
V gene: TRBV20-1
J gene: TRBJ2-1
D gene: TRBD2

CDR3 protein: CAISVGSISYEQYF
CDR3 DNA: TGTGCCATCAGTGTGGGGAGTATCTCCTACGAGCAGTACTTC
clone size: .
V gene: TRBV10-3
J gene: TRBJ2-7
D gene: .

CDR3 protein: CASSYSRTSIPYEQYF
CDR3 DNA: TGTGCCAGCAGTTACTCACGGACTAGCATCCCCTACGAGCAGTACTTC
clone size: .
V gene: TRBV6-5
J gene: TRBJ2-7
D gene: TRBD2

CDR3 protein: CASSLDRVTYNEQFF
CDR3 DNA: TGTGCCAGCAGTTTGGACAGGGTCACCTACAATGAGCAGTTCTTC
clone size: .
V gene: TRBV27
J gene: TRBJ2-1
D gene: TRBD1

CDR3 protein: CASRQGTTEAFF
CDR3 DNA: TGTGCCAGCAGACAGGGGACCACTGAAGCTTTCTTT
clone size: .
V gene: TRBV2
J gene: TRBJ1-1
D gene: TRBD1

CDR3 protein: CSVGTGTFNQPQHF
CDR3 DNA: TGCAGCGTGGGGACAGGGACCTTCAATCAGCCCCAGCATTTT
clone size: .
V gene: TRBV29-1
J gene: TRBJ1-5
D gene: TRBD1

CDR3 protein: CASSPWTASVREKLFF
CDR3 DNA: TGCGCCAGCAGCCCTTGGACAGCGAGCGTCCGAGAAAAACTGTTTTTT
clone size: .
V gene: TRBV4-1
J gene: TRBJ1-4
D gene: .

CDR3 protein: CASARDRLTDTQYF
CDR3 DNA: TGCGCCAGCGCCCGGGACAGACTTACGGATACGCAGTATTTT
clone size: .
V gene: TRBV5-1
J gene: TRBJ2-3
D gene: TRBD1

CDR3 protein: CASSLATTSYNEQFF
CDR3 DNA: TGCGCCAGCAGCTTGGCAACGACTTCCTACAATGAGCAGTTCTTC
clone size: .
V gene: TRBV5-1
J gene: TRBJ2-1
D gene: .

CDR3 protein: CAWSAHAGVGNTIYF
CDR3 DNA: TGTGCCTGGAGTGCCCACGCGGGGGTTGGAAACACCATATATTTT
clone size: .
V gene: TRBV30
J gene: TRBJ1-3
D gene: .

CDR3 protein: CASSPGINQPQHF
CDR3 DNA: TGCGCCAGCTCTCCAGGGATCAATCAGCCCCAGCATTTT
clone size: .
V gene: TRBV4-3
J gene: TRBJ1-5
D gene: .

CDR3 protein: CASNAQRRDNEQFF
CDR3 DNA: TGTGCCAGCAATGCCCAGCGGAGGGACAATGAGCAGTTCTTC
clone size: .
V gene: TRBV2
J gene: TRBJ2-1
D gene: .

CDR3 protein: CASSLWRGRASTGELFF
CDR3 DNA: TGTGCCAGCAGTTTATGGCGGGGGAGAGCGAGCACCGGGGAGCTGTTTTTT
clone size: .
V gene: TRBV28
J gene: TRBJ2-2
D gene: TRBD2

CDR3 protein: CASSQETGGYYNEQFF
CDR3 DNA: TGCGCCAGCAGCCAAGAGACAGGGGGCTACTACAATGAGCAGTTCTTC
clone size: .
V gene: TRBV4-1
J gene: TRBJ2-1
D gene: TRBD1

CDR3 protein: CASSEAWAGPNEKLFF
CDR3 DNA: TGTGCCAGCAGTGAAGCTTGGGCAGGGCCCAATGAAAAACTGTTTTTT
clone size: .
V gene: TRBV6-1
J gene: TRBJ1-4
D gene: .

CDR3 protein: CASRDRSNQPQHF
CDR3 DNA: TGTGCCAGCAGAGACAGGTCTAATCAGCCCCAGCATTTT
clone size: .
V gene: TRBV12-3/TRBV12-4
J gene: TRBJ1-5
D gene: .

CDR3 protein: CASSIGTVHGYTF
CDR3 DNA: TGTGCCAGCAGCATCGGGACAGTGCATGGCTACACCTTC
clone size: .
V gene: TRBV7-9
J gene: TRBJ1-2
D gene: TRBD1

CDR3 protein: CASSFLAGGFNEQFF
CDR3 DNA: TGTGCCAGCAGCTTTTTGGCGGGAGGGTTCAATGAGCAGTTCTTC
clone size: .
V gene: TRBV7-6
J gene: TRBJ2-1
D gene: TRBD2

CDR3 protein: CASSQGAGTKYEQYF
CDR3 DNA: TGTGCCAGCAGCCAAGGGGCCGGGACTAAATACGAGCAGTACTTC
clone size: .
V gene: TRBV4-2
J gene: TRBJ2-7
D gene: TRBD2

CDR3 protein: CASSRGGPTGEQYF
CDR3 DNA: TGTGCCAGCAGCAGGGGGGGACCCACCGGCGAGCAGTACTTC
clone size: .
V gene: TRBV9
J gene: TRBJ2-7
D gene: .